The 26 T cell receptor beta chains below come from one sample, sequenced in a study of T cells in Graves' hyperthyroidism and ophthalmopathy. The investigators amplified TCR beta CDR3 regions from RNA transcripts. The HTBI primer set was used in a first-round RT-PCR of the TCR CDR3. TCRdb used MiXCR to reprocess the multiplex PCR reads, holding one entry per CDR3 protein. The table lists about 400,000 distinct CDR3 sequences, just under 25% of them singletons. The specimen sequenced was blood. Receptors were obtained from a man aged 50 or older with Graves' hyperthyroidism.

This clonotype was detected a few times. The CDR3 spells CASSLTSGTHGELFF. The CDR3 DNA follows: TGTGCCAGCAGCTTAACTAGCGGGACGCACGGGGAGCTGTTTTTT. The J gene is TRBJ2-2, the V gene TRBV7-9; TRBD2 matches at 10 bases. Per germline, CDR1 SEHNR and CDR2 FQNEAQ (reference sequence). The CDR3 is made up of 15 amino acids. V was pared by 2 bases and J by 7 bases, with 4 bases of the junction left unmatched. Variable domain in full (rest from reference TRBV7-9 and TRBJ2-2): DTGVSQNPRHKITKRGQNVTFRCDPISEHNRLYWYRQTLGQGPEFLTYFQNEAQLEKSRLLSDRFSAERPKGSFSTLEIQRTEQGDSAMYLCASSLTSGTHGELFFGEGSRLTVL.

This chain links TRBV6-5 with TRBJ1-1; TRBD1 matches 8 bases. Germline values: CDR1 MNHEY, CDR2 SVGAGI. Losses at the gene ends were 2 bases for V and 11 bases for J; bases not matched to a gene: 7. This CDR3 contains 13 residues. The CDR3 DNA reads as TGTGCCAGCAGTTACGCACCGCAGGGGGCGGCTTTCTTT. Translated: CASSYAPQGAAFF.

The chain joins TRBV11-2 to TRBJ1-1, with a possible D match to TRBD1 (5 bases). V was cut by 3 bases and J by 6 bases, with 14 bases left in between. Germline V gives CDR1 SGHAT, CDR2 FQNNGV. This CDR3 has 14 residues. Here the CDR3 DNA reads TGTGCCAGCAGCTTTGGCAGGGTCGTCTCTGAAGCTTTCTTT. Its translation: CASSFGRVVSEAFF.

The J gene is TRBJ2-1, the V gene TRBV20-1, with 8 positions matching TRBD2. Per the germline V gene, CDR1 is DFQATT and CDR2 is SNEGSKA (reference sequence). V dropped 3 bases and J dropped 1; count of bases not matched to a gene: 5. This CDR3 is built from 15 residues. This chain's CDR3 is CSASPTSGSYNEQFF. CDR3 bases: TGCAGTGCTAGTCCTACTAGCGGATCCTACAATGAGCAGTTCTTC.

The gene calls are TRBV3-1 and TRBJ2-7; 11 bases map to TRBD2. CDR1 and CDR2 from the germline V gene are LGHDT and YNNKEL (reference sequence). This CDR3 is 18 amino acids long. Losses at the gene ends were 1 base for V and 2 bases for J; bases not matched to a gene: 10. The CDR3 DNA sequence: TGTGCCAGCAGCCAAGGACTAGCGGGGCATACGGCGGCCTACGAGCAGTACTTC. Translation: CASSQGLAGHTAAYEQYF.

This clonotype was recorded many times. The chain combines TRBV7-6 with TRBJ2-5; 10 nucleotides line up with TRBD2. The V gene's germline CDR1 is SGHVS and CDR2 FNYEAQ. This CDR3 spans 16 amino acids. Trimming cost V 3 bases and J 4 bases; bases outside gene matches: 8. The CDR3 loop reads CASSLAGASGRETQYF. CDR3 DNA: TGTGCCAGCAGCTTGGCGGGGGCTAGCGGGAGAGAGACCCAGTACTTC.

Many counts were recorded for this clonotype. The chain joins TRBV6-1 to TRBJ2-7; D is unresolved. Per germline, CDR1 MNHNS and CDR2 SASEGT. The CDR3 contains 13 residues. V dropped 6 bases and J dropped 6 bases, with 15 bases sitting between them. In DNA form, the CDR3 reads TGTGCCAGCAGCCCCAGTGCCTGGCGCGAGCAGTACTTC. Amino acids: CASSPSAWREQYF.

This rearrangement joins TRBV18 to TRBJ2-1, with D maybe TRBD2 (5 bases). Germline CDR1 reads KGHSH; CDR2 reads LQKENI. The length of the CDR3 is 16 residues. Trimming shortened V by 3 bases and J by 0 bases, and 12 bases separated the two germline ends. In DNA, the CDR3 is TGTGCCAGCTCACCTAGTTTTGGGAGCTCCTACAATGAGCAGTTCTTC. This gives the protein CASSPSFGSSYNEQFF.

This clonotype has more than one count but fewer than ten. The V and J genes are TRBV3-1 and TRBJ2-6; D gene ambiguous. V shed 0 bases and J shed 2 bases, with 8 bases lying between them. The CDR3 totals 16 residues. Germline V lookup: CDR1 LGHDT, CDR2 YNNKEL (reference sequence). DNA of the CDR3: TGTGCCAGCAGCCAAGACAAGAGCCCTGGGGCCAACGTCCTGACTTTC. Amino acids: CASSQDKSPGANVLTF.

This sequence joins TRBV4-1 and TRBJ2-2; no clear D gene. V was pared by 1 base and J by 2 bases, with 5 bases between. The CDR3 length is 14 residues. Germline CDR1 is MGHRA and CDR2 is YSYEKL. The CDR3 region is CASSQALNTGELFF. In DNA, the CDR3 is TGCGCCAGCAGCCAAGCGTTAAACACCGGGGAGCTGTTTTTT.

The chain carries TRBV12-5 and TRBJ2-7; D possibly corresponds to TRBD1 (6 bases). The CDR3 length is 14 residues. Trimming left V 3 bases short and J 2 bases short, with 11 bases between. The V gene's germline CDR1 is LGHNT and CDR2 FRNRAP. The CDR3 bases are TGTGCTAGTGGTTTCAGCAGGGGTCCCTACGAGCAGTACTTC. Protein product: CASGFSRGPYEQYF.

This clonotype was seen a few times. The chain is built from TRBV2 and TRBJ1-4; TRBD1 is a possible D gene (5 bases). The CDR3 totals 13 residues. The germline V gene encodes CDR1 SNHLY and CDR2 FYNNEI. V lost 8 bases, J lost 5 bases, and 12 bases lay in between. The CDR3 DNA is TGTGCCAGCTACGGGGACGTAAATGAAAAACTGTTTTTT. This codes for CASYGDVNEKLFF.

V usage is TRBV7-6 and J usage is TRBJ2-7; TRBD1 agrees at 8 bases. The length of the CDR3 is 16 residues. Germline V gene lookup returns CDR1 SGHVS and CDR2 FNYEAQ. J was trimmed by 1 base and V by 5 bases; bases with no gene match: 10. The CDR3 reads CASSPSPGDRSYEQYF. In nucleotides, the CDR3 is TGTGCCAGCAGCCCCAGCCCGGGGGACAGGTCCTACGAGCAGTACTTC.

V and J are TRBV6-1 and TRBJ1-3; the match to TRBD1 covers 7 bases. Unmatched junction bases numbered 6, after V lost 1 base and J lost 0 bases. CDR1 and CDR2 (germline): MNHNS, SASEGT. CDR3 length equals 17 residues. The CDR3 nucleotides are TGTGCCAGCAGTGAAGAAAAGGGGGCAATCTCTGGAAACACCATATATTTT. This encodes CASSEEKGAISGNTIYF.

There are a few counts of this clonotype. One base away lies a much larger clone, so this may be a sequencing read error. This chain uses TRBV3-1 with TRBJ1-1, with TRBD1 as a possible D gene (5 bases). V was pared by 8 bases and J by 3 bases, with 13 bases between. The germline gives CDR1 LGHDT, CDR2 YNNKEL (reference sequence). The CDR3 has 13 residues. The CDR3 region has the DNA TGTGCCAGCTGCCTCGCCAGGGACACTGAAGCTTTCTTT. Its protein is CASCLARDTEAFF.

The V call is TRBV6-1, the J call TRBJ2-1; 8 bases fit TRBD2. The CDR3 has 15 amino acids. With 6 bases clipped from V and 8 bases from J, the junction kept 12 bases outside the gene matches. From germline, CDR1 is MNHNS and CDR2 SASEGT. The CDR3 nucleotides read TGTGCCAGCAGCCTAGCGGGTAGTTCTCAGGATGAGCAGTTCTTC. Protein: CASSLAGSSQDEQFF.

The sample holds many counts of this clonotype. As DNA, the CDR3 is TGTGCCAGCAGCCAAGCCGCCCTTGAAGCTTTCTTT. Translation: CASSQAALEAFF. The chain carries TRBV3-1 and TRBJ1-1; D remains unclear. Trimming took off 1 base at V and 7 bases at J, with 7 bases between the two ends. CDR3 size: 12 residues. CDR1 LGHDT and CDR2 YNNKEL come from the germline V gene (reference sequence).

V is TRBV11-3 and J is TRBJ2-3, with D uncertain. Per germline, CDR1 SGHNT and CDR2 YENEEA. The CDR3 length is 14 residues. V was pared by 7 bases and J by 3 bases, with 14 bases between. The CDR3 sequence is CASTPPVGTDTQYF. The CDR3 DNA sequence: TGTGCCAGCACCCCTCCGGTAGGGACAGATACGCAGTATTTT. Based on the CDR3 plus reference TRBV11-3 and TRBJ2-3, the full variable domain is EAGVVQSPRYKIIEKKQPVAFWCNPISGHNTLYWYLQNLGQGPELLIRYENEEAVDDSQLPKDRFSAERLKGVDSTLKIQPAELGDSAVYLCASTPPVGTDTQYFGPGTRLTVL.

The chain has TRBV29-1 and TRBJ1-2; 12 positions agree with TRBD1. The CDR3 contains 11 residues. With 6 bases clipped from V and 10 bases from J, the junction kept 3 bases outside the gene matches. Per the germline V gene, CDR1 is SQVTM and CDR2 is ANQGSEA. CDR3 coding DNA: TGCAGCGTCGGGACAGGGGGCGACTACACCTTC. It encodes CSVGTGGDYTF.

With respect to this clonotype: Relative to the germline gene, one junction end is altered; a read error may explain this. The chain links TRBV12-3 or TRBV12-4 to TRBJ2-7; D is unresolved. The CDR3 sequence is 13 residues long. The CDR3 nucleotides are TGTGCCAGCAGTTTCTCCGGGTCCTACGGGCAGTACTTC. It translates to CASSFSGSYGQYF.

In this sample, this clonotype turned up a few times. V is TRBV30 and J is TRBJ2-2; no clear D. The V and J ends lost 2 bases and 4 bases respectively, with 5 bases between them. The CDR3 is made up of 12 amino acids. Germline V gene lookup returns CDR1 GTSNPN and CDR2 SVGIG (reference sequence). This chain's CDR3 is CAWSWGTGELFF. Written as DNA, the CDR3 is TGTGCCTGGAGTTGGGGCACCGGGGAGCTGTTTTTT.

The V and J genes are TRBV27 and TRBJ2-7; D possibly corresponds to TRBD2 (6 bases). This CDR3 is 14 amino acids long. Trimming took off 10 bases at V and 1 base at J, with 17 bases between the two ends. The germline V gene encodes CDR1 MNHEY and CDR2 SMNVEV (reference sequence). The CDR3 DNA sequence: TGTGCCACCACGGTAGGGAGCGGGTCCTACGAGCAGTACTTC. This sequence encodes CATTVGSGSYEQYF.

The rearrangement joins TRBV20-1 to TRBJ2-7; tentative D call: TRBD1 (5 bases). CDR3 length: 15 amino acids. Trimming took 2 bases from V and 5 from J, leaving 19 bases between them. CDR1 DFQATT and CDR2 SNEGSKA come from the germline V gene (reference sequence). The CDR3 bases are TGCAGTGCTAGAAGCCTGGACACGGAGAAGAACGAGCAGTACTTC. Encoded protein: CSARSLDTEKNEQYF.

About this clonotype: The junction and the germline gene differ at one end; a read error may be behind it. CDR3: CANSLRTSGKYNEQFF. The CDR3 DNA reads TGTGCCAACAGTTTAAGGACTAGCGGGAAATACAATGAGCAGTTCTTC. The chain employs TRBV28 and TRBJ2-1; 12 bases line up with TRBD2. The CDR3 is 16 residues long. CDR1 is MDHEN, CDR2 SYDVKM, per germline.

This clonotype was detected only a few times. J is TRBJ1-1 and V is TRBV4-1; D not certain. Looked up from germline, CDR1 is MGHRA and CDR2 is YSYEKL. V lost 1 base and J lost 3, with 9 bases in between. CDR3 length equals 14 residues. The CDR3 sequence is CASSQGSGYTEAFF. DNA for the CDR3: TGCGCCAGCAGCCAAGGTTCGGGGTACACTGAAGCTTTCTTT.

This chain links TRBV13 with TRBJ2-2; 9 bases fit TRBD2. Per the germline V gene, CDR1 is PRHDT and CDR2 is FYEKMQ (reference sequence). The CDR3 is 18 residues long. Unmatched junction bases numbered 6, after V lost 0 bases and J lost 1 base. Here the CDR3 reads CASSLGSSGRRNTGELFF. The CDR3 DNA follows: TGTGCCAGCAGCTTAGGGTCCAGCGGGAGGCGGAACACCGGGGAGCTGTTTTTT.